This T cell receptor beta chain stems from a study of identical twins. Trimming removed 0 bases from V and 6 bases from J, with 5 bases in between. This CDR3 has 12 amino acids. In its sample, this clonotype was seen many times. Its specificity is unknown. Template switching introduced a universal primer site, and the cDNA bore unique molecular identifiers. TCRdb reanalysed the 5' RACE reads using MiXCR and keeps one entry per CDR3 protein. The top ten hold 3.5% to 4% of the sample, which has 220,000 or so distinct CDR3 sequences, 5.5% to 7% seen once. Study-wide results and caveats: Insertions were fewer in abundant cord blood beta clonotypes, whereas memory repertoires showed none of this pattern.

In addition, the sample was reused for a study of yellow fever vaccine responses in identical twins. That source reports: Twins showed a vaccine T cell response that reportedly seemed partly convergent, partly personalized.

This receptor was obtained from a woman younger than 30 in good health. The genes are TRBV12-3 or TRBV12-4 and TRBJ1-1; no clear D. Sequenced input: memory (CD45RO+) T cells sorted from blood. The CDR3 coding sequence is TGTGCCAGCAGTTTAGCGCTTTCTGAAGCTTTCTTT. It specifies CASSLALSEAFF.